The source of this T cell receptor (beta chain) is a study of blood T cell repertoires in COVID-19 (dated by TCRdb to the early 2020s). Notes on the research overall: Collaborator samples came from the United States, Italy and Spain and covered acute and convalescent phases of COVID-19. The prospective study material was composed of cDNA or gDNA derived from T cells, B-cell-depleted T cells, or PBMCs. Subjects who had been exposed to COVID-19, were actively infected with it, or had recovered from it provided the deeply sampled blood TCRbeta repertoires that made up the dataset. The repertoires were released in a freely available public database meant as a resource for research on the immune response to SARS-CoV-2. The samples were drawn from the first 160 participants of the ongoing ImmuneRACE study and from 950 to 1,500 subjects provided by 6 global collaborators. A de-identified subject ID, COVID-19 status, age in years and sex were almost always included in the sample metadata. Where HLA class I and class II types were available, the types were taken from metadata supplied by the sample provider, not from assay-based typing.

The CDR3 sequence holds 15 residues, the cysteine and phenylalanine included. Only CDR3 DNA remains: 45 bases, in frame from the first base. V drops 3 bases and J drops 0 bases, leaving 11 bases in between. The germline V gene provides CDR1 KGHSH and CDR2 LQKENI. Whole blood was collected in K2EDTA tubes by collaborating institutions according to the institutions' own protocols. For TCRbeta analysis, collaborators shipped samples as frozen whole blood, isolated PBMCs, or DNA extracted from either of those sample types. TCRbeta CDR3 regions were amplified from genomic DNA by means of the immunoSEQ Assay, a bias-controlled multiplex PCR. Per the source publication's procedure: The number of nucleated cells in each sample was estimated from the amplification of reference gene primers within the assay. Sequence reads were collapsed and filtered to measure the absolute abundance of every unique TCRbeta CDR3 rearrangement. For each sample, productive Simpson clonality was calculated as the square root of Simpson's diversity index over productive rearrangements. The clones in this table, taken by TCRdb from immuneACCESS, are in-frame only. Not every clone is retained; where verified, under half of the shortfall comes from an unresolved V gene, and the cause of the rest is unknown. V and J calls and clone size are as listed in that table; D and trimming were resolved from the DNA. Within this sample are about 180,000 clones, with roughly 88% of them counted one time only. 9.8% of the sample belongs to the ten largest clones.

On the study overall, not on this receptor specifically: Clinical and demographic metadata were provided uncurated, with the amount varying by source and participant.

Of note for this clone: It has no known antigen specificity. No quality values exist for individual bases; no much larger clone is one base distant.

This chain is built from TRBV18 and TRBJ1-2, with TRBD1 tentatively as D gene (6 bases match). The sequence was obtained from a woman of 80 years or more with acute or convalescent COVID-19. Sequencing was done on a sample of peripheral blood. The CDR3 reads CASSPGAATNYGYTF. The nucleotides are TGTGCCAGCTCACCGGGGGCAGCCACTAACTATGGCTACACCTTC.